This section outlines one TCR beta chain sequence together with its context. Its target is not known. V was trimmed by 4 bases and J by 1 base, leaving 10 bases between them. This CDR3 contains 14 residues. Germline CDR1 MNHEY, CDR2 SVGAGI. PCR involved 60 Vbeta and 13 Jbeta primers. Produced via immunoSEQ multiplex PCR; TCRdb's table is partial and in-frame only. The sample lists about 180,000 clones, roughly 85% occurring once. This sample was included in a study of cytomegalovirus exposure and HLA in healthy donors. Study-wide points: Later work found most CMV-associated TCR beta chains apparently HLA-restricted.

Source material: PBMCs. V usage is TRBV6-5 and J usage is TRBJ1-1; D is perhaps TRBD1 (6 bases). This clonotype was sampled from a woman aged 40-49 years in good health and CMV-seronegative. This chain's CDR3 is CASSLGHRNTEAFF. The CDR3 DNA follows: TGTGCCAGCAGTTTGGGACACCGGAACACTGAAGCTTTCTTT.